The next 20 T cell receptor beta chains were all read from a single sample in a study of OX40 agonist ivuxolimab in advanced cancers. Assay used: immunoSEQ multiplex PCR; TCRdb lists only in-frame clones, some missing. The repertoire holds about 43,000 clones, with about 90% as singletons. This sample comprised CD4+ or CD8+ T cells sorted from blood, obtained in a trial of the OX40 agonist ivuxolimab. These receptors were taken from an adult with an advanced solid tumor such as melanoma, head and neck, liver or kidney cancer.

The rearrangement joins TRBV19 to TRBJ2-5, with D unresolved. Germline V lookup: CDR1 LNHDA, CDR2 SQIVND (reference sequence). Trimming removed 3 bases from V and 5 bases from J, with 7 bases in between. The CDR3 has 12 amino acids. CDR3 sequence: CASSMASETQYF. For the CDR3, the DNA is TGTGCCAGTAGTATGGCCTCGGAGACCCAGTACTTC.

The chain uses TRBV29-1 and TRBJ1-1; possible D gene TRBD1, 5 bases. This CDR3 spans 13 amino acids. Trimming left V 7 bases short and J 1 base short, with 13 bases between. CDR1 SQVTM and CDR2 ANQGSEA come from the germline V gene. The CDR3 protein is CSASTVSNTEAFF. The CDR3 DNA is TGCAGCGCCTCGACAGTGTCGAACACTGAAGCTTTCTTT.

In DNA, the CDR3 is TGTGCCAGCAGCTTAACGGGGGACACTACCTACGAGCAGTACTTC. Translation: CASSLTGDTTYEQYF. The chain couples TRBV7-2 to TRBJ2-7; D possibly uses TRBD1 or TRBD2 (6 bases each). This CDR3 has 15 amino acids. Germline CDR1 SGHTA, CDR2 FQGNSA. V was trimmed by 2 bases and J by 2 bases, leaving 13 bases between them.

The V and J genes are TRBV28 and TRBJ2-1; 7 bases line up with TRBD2. The CDR3 has 16 residues. V lost 5 bases to trimming and J lost 0 bases; unmatched junction nucleotides: 7. Germline V gives CDR1 MDHEN, CDR2 SYDVKM. In nucleotides, the CDR3 is TGTGCCAGCAGTCCCCTCGGACTAGGCTCCTACAATGAGCAGTTCTTC. Protein: CASSPLGLGSYNEQFF.

This chain links TRBV25-1 with TRBJ1-4; TRBD1 matches at 10 bases. CDR1 MGHDK and CDR2 SYGVNS come from the germline V gene. The V segment lost 6 bases and the J segment 0 bases; nucleotides outside the gene matches: 4. The CDR3 runs 16 residues. The CDR3: CASRLTGGPTNEKLFF. The CDR3 DNA reads TGTGCCAGCAGATTGACAGGGGGCCCAACTAATGAAAAACTGTTTTTT.

This clone is a singleton in its sample. The chain carries TRBV7-9 and TRBJ1-1, with D unclear. CDR3 size: 13 residues. Looked up from germline, CDR1 is SEHNR and CDR2 is FQNEAQ (reference sequence). Trimming left V 2 bases short and J 1 base short, with 5 bases between. The CDR3 loop is CASSLRGNTEAFF. CDR3 nucleotides: TGTGCCAGCAGCTTACGCGGGAACACTGAAGCTTTCTTT.

The chain is built from TRBV5-1 and TRBJ2-4; D is undetermined. This CDR3 contains 15 residues. V lost 0 bases to trimming and J lost 2 bases, with 9 bases between them. CDR1 is SGHRS and CDR2 is YFSETQ in the germline V gene. CDR3: CASSLEAETKNIQYF. CDR3 DNA sequence: TGCGCCAGCAGCTTGGAGGCCGAGACCAAAAACATTCAGTACTTC.

This clone was detected once. The chain is built from TRBV6-6 and TRBJ1-1, with 7 bases fitting TRBD1. Germline V CDR1 and CDR2: MNHNY, SVGAGI (reference sequence). The CDR3 is made up of 12 amino acids. The CDR3 DNA reads as TGTGCAGCGAGGGGGCAGAACACTGAAGCTTTCTTT. Its protein is CAARGQNTEAFF.

CDR3 loop: CASSRGRSGNTIYF. In DNA, the CDR3 is TGTGCCAGCAGCCGGGGACGCTCTGGAAACACCATATATTTT. The chain joins TRBV6-5 to TRBJ1-3; a weak D match, TRBD1 (5 bases). This CDR3 contains 14 residues. Trimming took 6 bases from V and 0 from J, leaving 9 bases between them. Germline V lookup: CDR1 MNHEY, CDR2 SVGAGI.

This chain connects TRBV23-1 to TRBJ2-2; the D gene is possibly TRBD2 (5 bases). TRBV23-1 is an ORF, with its function uncertain. CDR3 length equals 19 residues. V gave up 2 bases and J gave up 0 bases, with 19 bases separating them. The CDR3 protein is CASSQLRGGEFANTGELFF. The CDR3 DNA sequence: TGCGCCAGCAGTCAACTTCGGGGTGGGGAGTTCGCGAACACCGGGGAGCTGTTTTTT.

V and J are TRBV2 and TRBJ2-5; 10 positions match TRBD1. This CDR3 has 14 amino acids. V lost 7 bases, J lost 5 bases, and 7 bases stayed unmatched. Germline CDR1 is SNHLY and CDR2 is FYNNEI. For the CDR3, the DNA is TGTGCCAGCAACACCCCGGGACAGGGGGAGACCCAGTACTTC. Translating it yields CASNTPGQGETQYF. Full variable domain (rest looked up from reference TRBV2 and TRBJ2-5): EPEVTQTPSHQVTQMGQEVILRCVPISNHLYFYWYRQILGQKVEFLVSFYNNEISEKSEIFDDQFSVERPDGSNFTLKIRSTKLEDSAMYFCASNTPGQGETQYFGPGTRLLVL.

The chain combines TRBV5-8 with TRBJ2-4; D call uncertain. Looked up from germline, CDR1 is SGHTS and CDR2 is YDEGEE. The V end was cut by 0 bases, the J end by 7 bases, with 14 bases between. This CDR3 contains 15 residues. CDR3 DNA sequence: TGTGCCAGCAGCTTGGGTCGGATGGGGAAGAACATTCAGTACTTC. It codes for CASSLGRMGKNIQYF.

The chain combines TRBV19 with TRBJ2-7; the D is unclear. This CDR3 is built from 13 residues. Trimming removed 6 bases at V and 2 bases at J, with 11 bases between. Germline loops: CDR1 LNHDA, CDR2 SQIVND (reference sequence). This CDR3 reads CASRMDGPYEQYF. As DNA, the CDR3 is TGTGCCAGTAGGATGGACGGCCCCTACGAGCAGTACTTC.

A word on this clone: Given the absence of the conserved phenylalanine or tryptophan at the CDR3 end, a read error is likely. It is unclear where the CDR3 begins or ends on the DNA, so no DNA is shown, and the CDR3 is as TCRdb lists it. This sequence joins TRBV5-1 and TRBJ1-6; the DNA was not compared with TRBD1, the D call given in the table. The CDR3 spans 12 amino acids, including both terminal residues. Germline V gene sequence: CDR1 SGHRS, CDR2 YFSETQ. The CDR3: CASSYPNGAPYL.

V and J are TRBV5-8 and TRBJ2-3; D not certain. The CDR3 is made up of 14 amino acids. Germline V gene data show CDR1 as SGHTS and CDR2 as YDEGEE. Trimming removed 1 base from V and 0 bases from J, with 6 bases in between. CDR3 coding DNA: TGTGCCAGCAGCTTGCAGCTTAGCACAGATACGCAGTATTTT. The encoded protein is CASSLQLSTDTQYF.

This chain connects TRBV5-1 to TRBJ1-3, with a weak D call TRBD1 (5 bases). The CDR3 covers 14 residues. Trimming cost V 4 bases and J 4 bases, with 12 bases left between them. Per germline, CDR1 SGHRS and CDR2 YFSETQ. The CDR3: CASSTGAGGNTIYF. The CDR3 coding sequence is TGCGCCAGCAGCACCGGGGCGGGGGGAAACACCATATATTTT.

The chain is built from TRBV21-1 and TRBJ2-5. TRBV21-1 is a pseudogene segment. The CDR3 spans 20 residues. The CDR3 bases are TGTGCCAGCAGCAAAGCTCCTCGCAGGTGGGGATACCGAAAACAAGAGACCCAGTACTTC. Protein sequence: CASSKAPRRWGYRKQETQYF.

This chain links TRBV9 with TRBJ2-1, with no clear D. Trimming pared 0 bases from V and 9 bases from J, leaving 13 bases between. The CDR3 has 14 residues. Germline CDR1 reads SGDLS; CDR2 reads YYNGEE. CDR3 bases: TGTGCCAGCAGCGTAGAGACTTCCCCGGGTGAGCAGTTCTTC. It encodes CASSVETSPGEQFF. The full variable domain, in which reference TRBV9 and TRBJ2-1 provide the parts outside the CDR3, is DSGVTQTPKHLITATGQRVTLRCSPRSGDLSVYWYQQSLDQGLQFLIQYYNGEERAKGNILERFSAQQFPDLHSELNLSSLELGDSALYFCASSVETSPGEQFFGPGTRLTVL.

This sequence joins TRBV6-5 and TRBJ1-1, with 7 bases lining up with TRBD1. This CDR3 region has 14 residues. The junction had 3 bases not matched to a gene; V was cut back by 4 bases and J by 1 base. Germline CDR1 and CDR2: MNHEY and SVGAGI. CDR3 residues: CASSLNRGNTEAFF. DNA for the CDR3: TGTGCCAGCAGTTTAAACAGGGGGAACACTGAAGCTTTCTTT.

The chain employs TRBV25-1 and TRBJ2-5; D not certain. This CDR3 spans 13 amino acids. Germline loops: CDR1 MGHDK, CDR2 SYGVNS. V lost 2 bases, J lost 4 bases, and 8 bases lay in between. CDR3 nucleotides: TGTGCCAGCAGTGAAATCATCGGAGAGACCCAGTACTTC. This gives the protein CASSEIIGETQYF.